Sequencing of this T cell receptor beta chain was carried out in a study of neurological immune-mediated disorders. The study's findings and limits: Because no CDR3 amino acid sequences were shared across subjects by expanded clones, private repertoires were suggested in all groups. The highest TCR clonal expansion occurred in HTLV-1-associated myelopathy; multiple sclerosis fell below healthy controls.

As healthy controls, volunteers from a blood bank in Maryland, USA, were used. In this sample, this clonotype is medium-sized. Antigen specificity is unknown. The cDNA came from 5'RACE with 10-nucleotide random UMIs. MiXCR was run by TCRdb on the 5' RACE reads, yielding one entry per CDR3 protein. The sample holds approximately 31,000 distinct CDR3 sequences, approximately 4.4% seen once. There are 12 residues in the CDR3. Trimming left V 6 bases short and J 10 bases short, with 16 bases between. CDR1 is DFQATT, CDR2 SNEGSKA, per germline (reference sequence). The sequence came from a man between 18 and 29 years old in good health. The chain is built from TRBV20-1 and TRBJ2-1; D possibly corresponds to TRBD1 (6 bases). Material for sequencing was PBMCs. CDR3 sequence: CSASNPGDEQFF. In DNA, the CDR3 is TGCAGTGCATCAAACCCAGGGGACGAGCAGTTCTTC.